Sequencing of this TCR beta chain was carried out in a study of cytomegalovirus exposure and HLA in healthy donors. Study-wide findings and caveats: Investigators reported 150 to 200 TCR beta chains as tied to cytomegalovirus.

Comments on this clone: As yet, its antigen is unknown.

In the PCR, 60 Vbeta and 13 Jbeta primers were used. Profiling relied on immunoSEQ multiplex PCR, and the TCRdb table lists in-frame clones only, not all of them. The table lists 170,000 or so clones, 70% to 85% of them singletons, with about 3.8% in the top ten. V trimming: 1 base; J trimming: 8 bases; junction bases outside the gene matches: 4. In germline, CDR1 is SGHNT, CDR2 YYREEE (reference sequence). The CDR3 sequence is 13 residues long. This chain connects TRBV5-4 to TRBJ1-2; the match to TRBD1 covers 8 bases. Sequencing was performed on PBMCs. This clonotype was sampled from a woman aged 55-70 years in good health and CMV-seropositive. The CDR3, as DNA: TGTGCCAGCAGCTTGTCAGGGGGCCTCGGCTACACCTTC. Translated: CASSLSGGLGYTF.